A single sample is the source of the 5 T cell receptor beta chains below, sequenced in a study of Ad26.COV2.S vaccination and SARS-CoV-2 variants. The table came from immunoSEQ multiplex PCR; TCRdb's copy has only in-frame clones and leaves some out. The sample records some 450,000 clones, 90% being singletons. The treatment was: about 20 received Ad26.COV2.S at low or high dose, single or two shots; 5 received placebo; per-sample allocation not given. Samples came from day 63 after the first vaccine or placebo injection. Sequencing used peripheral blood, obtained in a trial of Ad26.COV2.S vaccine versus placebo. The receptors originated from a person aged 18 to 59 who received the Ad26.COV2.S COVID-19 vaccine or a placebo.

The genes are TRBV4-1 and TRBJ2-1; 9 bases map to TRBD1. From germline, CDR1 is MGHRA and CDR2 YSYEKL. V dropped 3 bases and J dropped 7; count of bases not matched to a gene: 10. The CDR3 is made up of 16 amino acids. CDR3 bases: TGCGCCAGCAGCCATTCTCCGGGACAGGGTATGAATGAGCAGTTCTTC. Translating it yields CASSHSPGQGMNEQFF.

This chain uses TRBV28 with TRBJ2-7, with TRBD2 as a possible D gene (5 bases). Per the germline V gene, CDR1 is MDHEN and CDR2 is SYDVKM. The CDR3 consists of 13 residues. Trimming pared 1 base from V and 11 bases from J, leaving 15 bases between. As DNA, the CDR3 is TGTGCCAGCAGTTTATTAGGACGGGGAATGAAGTACTTC. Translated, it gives CASSLLGRGMKYF.

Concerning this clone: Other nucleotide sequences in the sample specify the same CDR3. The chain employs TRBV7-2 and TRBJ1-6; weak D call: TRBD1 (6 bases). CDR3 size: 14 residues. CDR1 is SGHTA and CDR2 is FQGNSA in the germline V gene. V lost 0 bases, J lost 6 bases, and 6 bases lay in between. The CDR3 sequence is CASSLAGGNSPLHF. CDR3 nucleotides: TGTGCCAGCAGCTTAGCAGGGGGTAATTCACCCCTCCACTTT.

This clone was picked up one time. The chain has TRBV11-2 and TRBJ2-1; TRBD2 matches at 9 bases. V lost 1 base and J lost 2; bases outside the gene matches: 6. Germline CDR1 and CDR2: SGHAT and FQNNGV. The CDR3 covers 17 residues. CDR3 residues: CASSLAWLAGTYNEQFF. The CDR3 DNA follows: TGTGCCAGCAGCTTAGCGTGGCTAGCGGGAACCTACAATGAGCAGTTCTTC.

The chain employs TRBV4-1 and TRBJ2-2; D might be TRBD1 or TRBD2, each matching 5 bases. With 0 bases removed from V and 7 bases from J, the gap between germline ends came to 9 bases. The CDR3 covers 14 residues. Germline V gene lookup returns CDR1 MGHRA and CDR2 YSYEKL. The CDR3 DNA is TGCGCCAGCAGCCAAGAGGGGGTCCTCGGGGAGCTGTTTTTT. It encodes CASSQEGVLGELFF.